A single sample is the source of the 13 T cell receptor beta chains below, sequenced in a study of blood T cell repertoires in COVID-19. Here immunoSEQ multiplex PCR was the method, and the copy in TCRdb shows in-frame clones only, minus some. The sample contains approximately 130,000 clones, around four fifths of which appear only once. The sample taken for sequencing was peripheral blood. The origin of the receptors is a human donor in a cohort sampled during active COVID-19.

About this clone itself: At one boundary the junction diverges from the germline segment, which might be a read error. The gene calls are TRBV7-2 and TRBJ2-7; 9 positions match TRBD2. The germline V gene has CDR1 SGHTA and CDR2 FQGNSA. This CDR3 spans 11 amino acids. The CDR3 sequence: CASSLGLAASF. The DNA of the CDR3 is TGTGCCAGCAGCTTAGGACTAGCGGCTTCCTTC.

CDR3 sequence reads: CASSGRVQGAFF. The CDR3 region has the DNA TGTGCCAGCTCAGGGAGGGTTCAAGGGGCTTTCTTT. The chain joins TRBV19 to TRBJ1-1; a possible D gene is TRBD1 (5 bases). V was trimmed by 9 bases and J by 11 bases, leaving 19 bases between them. The CDR3 loop spans 12 amino acids. Germline V CDR1 and CDR2: LNHDA, SQIVND (reference sequence).

J is TRBJ1-1 and V is TRBV7-2; 11 bases match TRBD1. The V segment lost 0 bases and the J segment 4 bases; nucleotides outside the gene matches: 13. The CDR3 consists of 19 residues. Germline V gene data show CDR1 as SGHTA and CDR2 as FQGNSA. CDR3 nucleotide sequence: TGTGCCAGCAGCTTAGCGGGGCCCGGGACAGGGGGTCGGCGCACTGAAGCTTTCTTT. Protein sequence: CASSLAGPGTGGRRTEAFF.

In nucleotides, the CDR3 is TGCAGCGTTGAAGATGGGGGAGTCGGGAGGGGGAATTCACCCCTCCACTTT. This translates into CSVEDGGVGRGNSPLHF. This rearrangement joins TRBV29-1 to TRBJ1-6, with D possibly matching TRBD1 (6 bases). The CDR3 spans 17 residues. Germline CDR1 SQVTM, CDR2 ANQGSEA. Trimming took 0 bases from V and 7 from J, leaving 19 bases between them.

The chain links TRBV10-3 to TRBJ1-1, with TRBD1 identical over 8 bases. The CDR3 loop spans 14 amino acids. Trimming took 4 bases from V and 1 from J; bases not matched to a gene: 2. The germline V gene has CDR1 ENHRY and CDR2 SYGVKD. The CDR3 coding sequence is TGTGCCATCAGTGGACAGGGGCCGAACACTGAAGCTTTCTTT. This translates into CAISGQGPNTEAFF.

This clone was picked up a small number of times. The genes are TRBV29-1 and TRBJ2-7; 10 bases line up with TRBD1. V shed 4 bases and J 3 bases; nucleotides not matched to a gene: 6. Germline V gene data show CDR1 as SQVTM and CDR2 as ANQGSEA. The CDR3 has 14 amino acids. CDR3 bases: TGCAGCGTTGCTGAAGGGACAGGGGTCTACGAGCAGTACTTC. Its translation is CSVAEGTGVYEQYF.

The rearrangement joins TRBV7-9 to TRBJ2-7; 10 positions match TRBD1. With 6 bases clipped from V and 6 bases from J, the junction kept 11 bases outside the gene matches. The germline V gene encodes CDR1 SEHNR and CDR2 FQNEAQ (reference sequence). This CDR3 has 15 amino acids. CDR3 protein: CASSPQGTGVSEQYF. CDR3 DNA: TGTGCCAGCAGTCCCCAGGGGACAGGGGTCTCCGAGCAGTACTTC. Together with reference TRBV7-9 and TRBJ2-7, the CDR3 gives the full variable domain: DTGVSQNPRHKITKRGQNVTFRCDPISEHNRLYWYRQTLGQGPEFLTYFQNEAQLEKSRLLSDRFSAERPKGSFSTLEIQRTEQGDSAMYLCASSPQGTGVSEQYFGPGTRLTVT.

The chain recombines TRBV28 with TRBJ2-1; D may be TRBD2 (6 bases). From germline, CDR1 is MDHEN and CDR2 SYDVKM. The CDR3 runs 15 residues. Trimming removed 6 bases from V and 6 bases from J, with 18 bases in between. The CDR3 spells CASSFNRGTRNEQFF. The CDR3 DNA reads TGTGCCAGCAGCTTTAACCGCGGGACCCGCAATGAGCAGTTCTTC.

This clone came up once. The chain links TRBV28 to TRBJ1-1; 7 bases map to TRBD1. From germline, CDR1 is MDHEN and CDR2 SYDVKM. Trimming cost V 5 bases and J 6 bases; bases outside gene matches: 6. This CDR3 is 13 amino acids long. The DNA for the CDR3 is TGTGCCAGCAGTCCGGGACAGCCTTCTGAAGCTTTCTTT. Translation: CASSPGQPSEAFF.

The J gene is TRBJ2-7, the V gene TRBV6-1; 8 bases match TRBD2. Germline-derived CDR1 and CDR2 are MNHNS and SASEGT. The CDR3 length is 16 residues. V dropped 0 bases and J dropped 3; count of bases not matched to a gene: 7. The CDR3 is CASSEAPGGVSYEQYF. The CDR3, as DNA: TGTGCCAGCAGTGAAGCCCCCGGGGGGGTCAGCTACGAGCAGTACTTC.

The gene calls are TRBV5-4 and TRBJ2-3, with 9 bases identical to TRBD1. The germline V gene has CDR1 SGHNT and CDR2 YYREEE (reference sequence). V lost 4 bases to trimming and J lost 1 base; unmatched junction nucleotides: 4. The CDR3 sequence is 15 residues long. Written as DNA, the CDR3 is TGTGCCAGCAGCGGCGGGACAGGGCGCACAGATACGCAGTATTTT. Protein product: CASSGGTGRTDTQYF. Full variable domain (missing parts from reference TRBV5-4 and TRBJ2-3): ETGVTQSPTHLIKTRGQQVTLRCSSQSGHNTVSWYQQALGQGPQFIFQYYREEENGRGNFPPRFSGLQFPNYSSELNVNALELDDSALYLCASSGGTGRTDTQYFGPGTRLTVL.

The chain has TRBV7-2 and TRBJ1-4, with a tentative D call TRBD1 (6 bases). This CDR3 is 15 amino acids long. Germline V gives CDR1 SGHTA, CDR2 FQGNSA. V gave up 6 bases and J gave up 1 base, with 12 bases separating them. As DNA, the CDR3 is TGTGCCAGCAGGCCTCAGGGGCTAACTAATGAAAAACTGTTTTTT. Protein product: CASRPQGLTNEKLFF.

In this sample, this clone turned up a few times. V is TRBV30 and J is TRBJ2-2, with 7 bases identical to TRBD2. CDR1 is GTSNPN and CDR2 is SVGIG in the germline V gene (reference sequence). V was pared by 3 bases and J by 7 bases, with 8 bases of the junction left unmatched. The CDR3 runs to 14 residues. Here the CDR3 reads CAWSTGLRGGELFF. CDR3 nucleotides: TGTGCCTGGAGCACGGGACTACGCGGCGGGGAGCTGTTTTTT.